What follows is one T cell receptor (beta chain) and its context. This clonotype was counted many times. Its antigen remains unidentified. Per-base quality was not reported, and no clone a single base away is much larger than it. This sample stems from a study of low-dose radiotherapy and immunotherapy resistance in tumors (dated by TCRdb to between 2020 and 2023). In the study overall: In Cohort 1, each fraction delivered 0.5 Gy every 2 weeks, and the prescribed total PTV dose was 6.5 Gy. Patients were given nivolumab as a 240 mg flat dose every two weeks and ipilimumab at 1 mg/kg every six weeks, with both drugs delivered intravenously. Eight patients were included in the translational analysis, namely three from the first dose cohort plus the first five from the second dose cohort. Randomization of trial participants into treatment groups was not performed. Patients took aspirin 300 mg orally once daily for four cycles, starting on cycle 1 day 1. Cyclophosphamide 200 mg/m2 was administered intravenously every two weeks, one day before each radiation and immunotherapy administration. For Cohort 2, the dose was 1 Gy per fraction given every two weeks, adding up to 13 Gy in total across 26 weeks.

The time point label for this specimen denotes: before trial treatment. Donors were enrolled in RACIN, a single-arm phase I dose-escalation trial combining nivolumab, ipilimumab, aspirin, low-dose cyclophosphamide and low-dose radiotherapy. Eligible patients had advanced, TIL-negative solid tumors. The sequencer was an Illumina HiSeq 2500. To make first-strand cDNA, Superscript III was used along with a set of TRAV- and TRBV-specific primers so that both the TCRalpha and TCRbeta chains were covered. TCRs were amplified for 20 PCR cycles with Phusion, using a constant-region primer paired with the adapter attached to the V primers. Amplification of the isolated mRNA was done with the MessageAmp II aRNA Amplification Kit, which involved a 16-hour in vitro transcription at 37 degrees C. The Dynabeads mRNA DIRECT Purification Kit was used to isolate mRNA for TCR sequencing. Indexed Illumina adapters were added in a second Phusion PCR of about 27 cycles, after which AMPure XP beads were used to purify the products. For the original study's pipeline: Custom Perl scripts were used to pool TCR sequences that encoded the same protein, to remove out-of-frame sequences, and to calculate the abundance of each clonotype. TCR sequences supported by only a single read were excluded from analysis. The metrics used to describe the repertoires included Shannon entropy, Gini index, clonality, richness, and the frequency of TCRs shared between repertoires. TCRdb applied fastp at Q25 and MiXCR to the public reads, then kept only in-frame beta chains. Records with the same CDR3 protein are collapsed into one entry carrying the most frequent genes and DNA. TCRdb, rather than the study authors, made the V and J calls. Across this sample there are roughly 60,000 distinct CDR3 sequences, with roughly a quarter seen only once. About 6% of the sample comes from the top ten.

Material: PBMCs, obtained before treatment. The receptor comes from a male donor with prostate cancer.

The DNA sequence is TGTGCCAGCAGCTTAGCCCTGACTAGCGGGGGGGCTGGTCGCTACAATGAGCAGTTCTTC. It encodes CASSLALTSGGAGRYNEQFF. The rearranged segments are TRBV7-9 and TRBJ2-1, with 14 bases matching TRBD2. The germline V gene (reference sequence) provides CDR1 SEHNR and CDR2 FQNEAQ. Germline trimming amounts to 0 bases on V and 3 bases on J, with 10 as the count of junction bases outside the gene matches. Measured from the cysteine to the phenylalanine, the CDR3 is 20 residues long. CDR3 DNA only is kept here, 60 bases in frame from base 1.